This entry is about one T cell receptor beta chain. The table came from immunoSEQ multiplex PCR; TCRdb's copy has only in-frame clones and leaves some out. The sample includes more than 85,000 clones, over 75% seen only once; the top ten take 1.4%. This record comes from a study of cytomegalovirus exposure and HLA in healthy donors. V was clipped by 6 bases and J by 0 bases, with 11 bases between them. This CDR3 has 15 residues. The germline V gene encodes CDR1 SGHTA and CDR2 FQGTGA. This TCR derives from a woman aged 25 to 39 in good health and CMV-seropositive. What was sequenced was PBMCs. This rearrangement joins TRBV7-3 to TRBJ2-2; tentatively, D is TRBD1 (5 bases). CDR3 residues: CASRQDPSNTGELFF. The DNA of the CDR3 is TGTGCCAGCAGACAGGACCCTTCGAACACCGGGGAGCTGTTTTTT.